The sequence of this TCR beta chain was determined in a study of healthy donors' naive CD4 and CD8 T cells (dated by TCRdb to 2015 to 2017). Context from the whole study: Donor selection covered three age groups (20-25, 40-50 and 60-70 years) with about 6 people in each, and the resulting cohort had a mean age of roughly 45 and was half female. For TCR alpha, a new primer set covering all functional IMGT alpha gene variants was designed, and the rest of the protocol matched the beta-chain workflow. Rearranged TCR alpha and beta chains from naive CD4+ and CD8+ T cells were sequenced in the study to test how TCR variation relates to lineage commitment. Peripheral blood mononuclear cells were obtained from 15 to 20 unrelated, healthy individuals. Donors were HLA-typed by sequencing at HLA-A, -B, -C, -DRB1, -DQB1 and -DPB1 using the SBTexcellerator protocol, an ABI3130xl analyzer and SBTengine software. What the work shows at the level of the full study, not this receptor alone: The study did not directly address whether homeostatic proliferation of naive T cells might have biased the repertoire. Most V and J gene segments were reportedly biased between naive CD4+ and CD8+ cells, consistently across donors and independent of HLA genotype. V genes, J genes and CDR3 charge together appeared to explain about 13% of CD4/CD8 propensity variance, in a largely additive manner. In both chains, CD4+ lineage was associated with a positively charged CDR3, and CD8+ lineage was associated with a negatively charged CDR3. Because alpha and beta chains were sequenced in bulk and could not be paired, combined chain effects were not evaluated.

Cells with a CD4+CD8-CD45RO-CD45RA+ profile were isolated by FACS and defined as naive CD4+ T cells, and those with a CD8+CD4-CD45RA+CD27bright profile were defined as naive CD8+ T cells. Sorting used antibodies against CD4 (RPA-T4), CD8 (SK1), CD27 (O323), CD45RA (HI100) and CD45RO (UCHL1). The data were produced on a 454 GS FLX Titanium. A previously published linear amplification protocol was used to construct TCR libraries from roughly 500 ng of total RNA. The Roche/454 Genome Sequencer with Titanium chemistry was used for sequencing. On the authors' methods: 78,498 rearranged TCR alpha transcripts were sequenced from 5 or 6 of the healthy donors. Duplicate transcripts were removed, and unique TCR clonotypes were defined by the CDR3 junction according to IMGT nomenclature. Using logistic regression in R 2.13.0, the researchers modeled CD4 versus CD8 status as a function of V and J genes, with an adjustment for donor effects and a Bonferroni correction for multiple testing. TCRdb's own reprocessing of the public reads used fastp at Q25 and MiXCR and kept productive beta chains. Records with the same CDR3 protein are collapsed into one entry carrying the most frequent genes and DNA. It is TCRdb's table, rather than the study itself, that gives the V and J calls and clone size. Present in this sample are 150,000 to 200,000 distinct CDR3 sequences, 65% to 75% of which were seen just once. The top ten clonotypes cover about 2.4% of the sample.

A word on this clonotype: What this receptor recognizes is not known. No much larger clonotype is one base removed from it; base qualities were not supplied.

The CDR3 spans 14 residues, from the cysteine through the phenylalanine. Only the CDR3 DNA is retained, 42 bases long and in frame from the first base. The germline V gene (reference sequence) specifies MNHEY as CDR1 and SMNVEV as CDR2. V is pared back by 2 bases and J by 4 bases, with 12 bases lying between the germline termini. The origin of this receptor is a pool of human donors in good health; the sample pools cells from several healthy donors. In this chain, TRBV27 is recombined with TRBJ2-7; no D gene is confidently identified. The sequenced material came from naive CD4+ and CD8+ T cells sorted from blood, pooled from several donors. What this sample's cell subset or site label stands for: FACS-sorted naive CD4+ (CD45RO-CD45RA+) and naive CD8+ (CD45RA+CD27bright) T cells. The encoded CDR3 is CASSLNEDGYEQYF. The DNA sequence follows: TGTGCCAGCAGTTTAAATGAGGACGGGTACGAGCAGTACTTC.